These 2 T cell receptor beta chains originate from one sample sequenced in a study of early T cells in non-severe SARS-CoV-2 infection. Using its own MiXCR run on the 5' RACE reads, TCRdb lists one record per CDR3 protein. The sample holds about 68,000 distinct CDR3 sequences, about 12% seen once. The sequenced sample was whole blood. These receptors all come from an adult who was a healthcare worker with PCR-confirmed SARS-CoV-2 infection or an uninfected control (not recorded which).

In its sample, this clonotype was seen a few times. The chain has TRBV7-8 and TRBJ2-7, with 9 bases aligning to TRBD1. J was trimmed by 3 bases and V by 5 bases; bases with no gene match: 8. Germline V gives CDR1 SGHVS, CDR2 FQNEAQ. The CDR3 is 15 residues long. The chain's CDR3 is CASSQFGTGIYEQYF. In DNA form, the CDR3 reads TGTGCCAGCAGCCAGTTCGGGACAGGGATCTACGAGCAGTACTTC.

This chain links TRBV6-5 with TRBJ1-6; weak D call: TRBD1 (5 bases). Trimming stripped 0 bases from V and 5 bases from J, with 11 bases between. The germline V gene encodes CDR1 MNHEY and CDR2 SVGAGI. This CDR3 has 16 residues. The CDR3 is CASSYSGQGHNSPLHF. The DNA for the CDR3 is TGTGCCAGCAGTTACTCGGGGCAGGGTCATAATTCACCCCTCCACTTT.